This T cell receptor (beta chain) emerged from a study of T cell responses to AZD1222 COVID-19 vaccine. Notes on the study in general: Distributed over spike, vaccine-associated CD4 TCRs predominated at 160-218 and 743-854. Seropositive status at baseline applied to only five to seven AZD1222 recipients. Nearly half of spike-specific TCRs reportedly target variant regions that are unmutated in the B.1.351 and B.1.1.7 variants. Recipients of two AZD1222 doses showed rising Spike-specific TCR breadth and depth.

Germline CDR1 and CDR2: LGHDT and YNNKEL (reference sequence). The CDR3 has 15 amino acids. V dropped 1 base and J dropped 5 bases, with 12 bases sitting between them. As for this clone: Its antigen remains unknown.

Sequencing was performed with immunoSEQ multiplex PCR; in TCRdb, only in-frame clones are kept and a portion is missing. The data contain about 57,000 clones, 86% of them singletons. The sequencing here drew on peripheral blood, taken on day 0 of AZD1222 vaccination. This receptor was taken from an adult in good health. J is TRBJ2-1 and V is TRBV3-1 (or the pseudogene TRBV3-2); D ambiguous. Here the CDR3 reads CASSQVRVSDNEQFF. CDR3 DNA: TGTGCCAGCAGCCAAGTACGCGTTTCCGACAATGAGCAGTTCTTC.